This entry features one T cell receptor (beta chain) sequence. The data stem from a study of OX40 agonist ivuxolimab in advanced cancers. At the level of the study: Every 2 weeks, patients got intravenous ivuxolimab at one of six dose levels (0.01-10 mg/kg).

TCRdb keeps only in-frame clones here, not all; method: immunoSEQ multiplex PCR. The sample lists about 83,000 clones; approximately 84% were seen once. This clonotype was obtained from an adult with an advanced solid tumor such as melanoma, head and neck, liver or kidney cancer. Material: CD4+ or CD8+ T cells sorted from blood, obtained in a trial of the OX40 agonist ivuxolimab.

The CDR3, as DNA: TGTGCCAGCAGCACCGGGACAAGAAACACTGAAGCTTTCTTT. Protein sequence: CASSTGTRNTEAFF. The gene calls are TRBV6-5 and TRBJ1-1; D is possibly TRBD1 (6 bases). Trimming removed 6 bases at V and 2 bases at J, with 13 bases between. The CDR3 is 14 residues long. CDR1 and CDR2 from the germline V gene are MNHEY and SVGAGI.